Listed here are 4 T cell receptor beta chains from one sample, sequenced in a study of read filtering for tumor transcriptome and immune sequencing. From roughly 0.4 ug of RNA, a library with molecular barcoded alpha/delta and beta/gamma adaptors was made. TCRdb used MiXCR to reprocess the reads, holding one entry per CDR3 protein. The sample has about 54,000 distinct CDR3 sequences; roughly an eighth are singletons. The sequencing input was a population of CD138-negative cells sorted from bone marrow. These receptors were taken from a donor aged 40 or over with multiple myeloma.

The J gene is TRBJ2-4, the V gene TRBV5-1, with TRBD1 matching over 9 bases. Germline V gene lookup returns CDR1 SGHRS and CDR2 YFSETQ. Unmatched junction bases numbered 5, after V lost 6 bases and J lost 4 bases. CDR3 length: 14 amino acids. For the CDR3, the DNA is TGCGCCAGCACTCTCGGGACAGGGAAAAACATTCAGTACTTC. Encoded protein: CASTLGTGKNIQYF.

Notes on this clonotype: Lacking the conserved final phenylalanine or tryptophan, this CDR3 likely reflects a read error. CDR3 in amino acids: CASSPADTQYS. The CDR3 DNA reads TGTGCCAGCAGTCCAGCAGATACGCAGTATTCT. The chain joins TRBV2 to TRBJ2-3, with no clear D. Between the trimmed V and J ends, which lost 5 bases and 4 bases, there was a span of 4 bases. The germline V gene encodes CDR1 SNHLY and CDR2 FYNNEI. CDR3 length: 11 residues.

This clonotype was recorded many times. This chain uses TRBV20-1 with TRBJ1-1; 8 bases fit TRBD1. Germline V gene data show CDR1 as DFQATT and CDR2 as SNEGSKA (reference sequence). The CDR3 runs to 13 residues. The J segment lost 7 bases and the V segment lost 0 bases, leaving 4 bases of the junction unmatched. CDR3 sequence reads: CSARDGQGLEAFF. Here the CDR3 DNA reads TGCAGTGCTAGAGATGGACAGGGCCTTGAAGCTTTCTTT.

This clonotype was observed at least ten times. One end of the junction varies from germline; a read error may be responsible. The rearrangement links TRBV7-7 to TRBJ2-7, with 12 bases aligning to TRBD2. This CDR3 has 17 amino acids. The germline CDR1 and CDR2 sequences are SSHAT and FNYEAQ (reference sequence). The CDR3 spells CASSSWATSGGIYEQYF. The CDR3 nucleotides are TGTGCTAGCAGCTCTTGGGCCACTAGCGGGGGGATATACGAGCAGTACTTC.